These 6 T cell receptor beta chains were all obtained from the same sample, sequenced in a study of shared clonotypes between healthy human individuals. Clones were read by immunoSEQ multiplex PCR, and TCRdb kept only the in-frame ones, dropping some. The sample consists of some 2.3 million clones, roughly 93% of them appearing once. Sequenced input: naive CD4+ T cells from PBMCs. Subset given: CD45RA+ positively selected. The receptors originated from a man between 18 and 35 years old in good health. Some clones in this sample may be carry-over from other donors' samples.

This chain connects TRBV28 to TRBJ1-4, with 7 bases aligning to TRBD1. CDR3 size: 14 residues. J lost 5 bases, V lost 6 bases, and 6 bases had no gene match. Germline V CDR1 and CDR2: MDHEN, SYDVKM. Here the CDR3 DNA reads TGTGCCAGCAGGGGGGACAGACCAAATGAAAAACTGTTTTTT. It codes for CASRGDRPNEKLFF.

DNA for the CDR3: TGTGCCATCAAGGACAGGGCCAACACCGGGGAGCTGTTTTTT. Protein sequence: CAIKDRANTGELFF. J is TRBJ2-2 and V is TRBV10-3; 8 bases align to TRBD1. Per the germline V gene, CDR1 is ENHRY and CDR2 is SYGVKD. This CDR3 has 14 residues. The ends lost 7 bases at V and 2 bases at J; junction bases unmatched: 3.

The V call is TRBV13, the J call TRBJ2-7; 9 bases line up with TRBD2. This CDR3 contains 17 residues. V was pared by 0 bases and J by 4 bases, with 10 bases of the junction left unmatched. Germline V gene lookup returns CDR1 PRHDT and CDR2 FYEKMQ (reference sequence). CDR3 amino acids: CASSLGPLAGDPYEQYF. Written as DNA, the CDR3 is TGTGCCAGCAGCTTAGGACCTTTAGCGGGAGACCCATACGAGCAGTACTTC.

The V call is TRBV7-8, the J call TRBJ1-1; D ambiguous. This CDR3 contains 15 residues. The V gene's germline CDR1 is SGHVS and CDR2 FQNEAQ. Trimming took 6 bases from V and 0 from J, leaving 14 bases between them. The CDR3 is CASSLIVLVNTEAFF. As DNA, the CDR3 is TGTGCCAGCAGTTTAATAGTATTAGTGAACACTGAAGCTTTCTTT. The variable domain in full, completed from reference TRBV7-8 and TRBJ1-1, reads GAGVSQSPRYKVAKRGQDVALRCDPISGHVSLFWYQQALGQGPEFLTYFQNEAQLDKSGLPSDRFFAERPEGSVSTLKIQRTQQEDSAVYLCASSLIVLVNTEAFFGQGTRLTVV.

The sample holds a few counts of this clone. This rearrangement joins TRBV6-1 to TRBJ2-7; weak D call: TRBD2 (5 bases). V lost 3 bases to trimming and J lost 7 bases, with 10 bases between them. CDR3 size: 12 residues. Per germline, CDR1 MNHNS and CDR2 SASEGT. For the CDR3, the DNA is TGTGCCAGCAGTGATAGGCCGGGGGAGCAGTACTTC. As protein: CASSDRPGEQYF.

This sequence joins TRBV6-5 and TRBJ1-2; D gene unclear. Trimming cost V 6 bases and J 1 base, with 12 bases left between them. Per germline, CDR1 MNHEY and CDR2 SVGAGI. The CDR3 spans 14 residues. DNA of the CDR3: TGTGCCAGCAGAACCGGGGTGATTAACTATGGCTACACCTTC. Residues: CASRTGVINYGYTF.